Given below is one TCR beta chain in context. The data belong to a study of blood T cell repertoires in COVID-19. For the study at large: PBMCs, B-cell-depleted T cells, or T cells provided the cDNA or gDNA that made up the material.

Original processing notes: Reference gene primer amplification in the assay estimated nucleated cell counts. Data came from immunoSEQ multiplex PCR; TCRdb stores just in-frame clones and leaves some out. V, J and clone size reflect that table, while D and trimming were determined from the DNA. Of roughly 370,000 clones in the sample, roughly 89% are singletons; the top ten hold about a tenth. The cohort comprised adults aged roughly 18 to 90 years residing in 20 to 25 US areas. Two negative PCRs, clearance, or symptom resolution were required of recovered Cohort 3 donors. V dropped 6 bases and J dropped 4 bases, with 15 bases sitting between them. The germline CDR1 and CDR2 sequences are MNHEY and SVGAGI. The CDR3 runs 14 residues.

The TCR was taken from a woman aged 50 to 65 who had recovered from COVID-19. V gene TRBV6-5 combines with J gene TRBJ1-2, with D perhaps TRBD1 (5 bases). Sequencing was carried out using PBMCs or T cells enriched from blood (not recorded which). The CDR3 nucleotides are TGTGCCAGCAGCCGGGGGAAGGTGGGCTATGGCTACACCTTC. Translation gives CASSRGKVGYGYTF.